This T cell receptor (beta chain) was sequenced during a study of shared clonotypes between healthy human individuals (dated by TCRdb to the early 2020s). At the level of the whole study: The cohort comprised a couple of women and a few men aged 18 to 49 years. To increase sequencing depth and limit assay-specific biases, different laboratories used diverse techniques to prepare libraries and sequence TCR repertoires. Blood TCR repertoires of four to six healthy adults were deeply sequenced to estimate repertoire size and the extent of clonotype sharing between individuals. Per donor, leukapheresis produced somewhere between about 0.85 and 9.5 billion PBMCs. For each donor, three plates each were used for CD4 naive and CD4 memory, two plates were used for CD8 naive, and one plate was used for CD8 memory.

Using the deep immunoSEQ assay, TCR CDR3 regions were amplified from genomic DNA by multiplex PCR. For each cell subset, the extracted genomic DNA was distributed evenly across all wells of several immunoSEQ 96-well plates, and each plate served as one replicate. For sorted subsets, each replicate PCR was loaded with 200 ng genomic DNA, equivalent to approximately 33,000 T cell genomes. The purified libraries were quantified using a Qubit 3.0 fluorometer, sized with a Bioanalyzer 2100, and then quantified again using the KAPA Library Quantification kit. Each immunoSEQ 96-well plate was sequenced on its own single-read 150-cycle Illumina NextSeq 550 flow cell. The paper's processing steps were these. Because only junctional sequences without quality scores were contained in the immunoSEQ output, filtering matching that applied to full-length reads could not be performed. To assign V/J genes and CDR3, sequences were annotated using PyIR, a Python wrapper for IgBLAST v1.9, with IMGT germline references. Reads with weak V/J assignments (E-value above 1e-6), missing CDR3, stop codons, out-of-frame junctions, or ambiguous translated residues were removed. V3J clonotypes were defined as sequences sharing an identical inferred V gene, J gene, and CDR3 amino acid sequence. The percentage overlap between two repertoires was calculated by dividing the number of shared unique clonotypes by the size of the smaller repertoire. Repertoire richness was assessed with RTK rarefaction, the Chao1 estimator, and Recon v2.1 estimates of unobserved clonotypes. OLGA was used to compute generation probabilities for all TCRbeta clonotypes that the gDNA method yielded from four donors. TCRdb stores this immuneACCESS table with in-frame sequences only. Part of the clones is absent; in the studies checked, under half of the shortfall reflects unresolved V genes, and no reason is known for the rest. V and J calls and clone size are those listed in that table; D and trimming were worked out from the DNA. Within this sample are roughly 810,000 clones, with just over 95% of them counted one time only. Less than 0.25% of the sample is held by the ten biggest clonotypes.

Here is what the overall study found, with its caveats: Larger estimated clonotype richness was generally found for naive subsets than for memory subsets. Because the study included a small number of donors, the genetic and exposure-history diversity represented was limited. Clonotypes shared by all four sorted-subset donors showed higher generation probabilities than non-shared clonotypes. Sampling was limited to blood, and TCR repertoires in tissue likely differ from TCR repertoires in blood. About 5% of naive CD4, more than 3% of naive CD8, roughly 2.5% of memory CD4, and approximately 0.4% of memory CD8 clonotypes were shared across a few donors. Pairwise subsampling indicated that sequencing depth was expected to affect the degree of clonotype sharing among donors. Rarefaction of sorted-subset datasets indicated incomplete sequencing despite the large sequencing depth.

CD8 naive samples were CD45RO-negative cells positively selected for CCR7, giving a CD45RA+CCR7+ population that excluded TemRA cells. Donors were healthy HIV-negative adults with no recently reported acute infections or vaccinations. Every donor was a Caucasian adult living in Nashville, Tennessee, USA. Blood was collected by leukapheresis, and PBMCs were isolated by Ficoll-Histopaque density gradient centrifugation and then cryopreserved in liquid nitrogen vapor phase. Analytical flow cytometry was used to check the purity and quantity of each magnetically sorted T cell population. Genomic DNA was isolated from every sorted fraction and measured by UV absorbance on a Nanodrop 2000c. For this chain, trimming is 8 bases at the V end and 7 bases at the J end, and the number of junction bases without a gene match is 5. The germline V gene (reference sequence) provides CDR1 MNHEY and CDR2 SMNVEV. The CDR3, from cysteine to phenylalanine, totals 12 residues. The read is trimmed to its CDR3 DNA, 36 bases read in frame from base 1.

As for this clone: Which antigen it targets is not known. No base-level quality is on record; no much larger clone is a single base apart.

This TCR was recovered from a man under 40 in good health. Recombination connected TRBV27 to TRBJ2-1; 7 nucleotides in the junction match TRBD1. The sequencing input was naive CD8+ T cells sorted from blood. The cell subset or site label, read with the paper, signifies: CD45RA+CCR7+. CDR3 region: CASRTQGNEQFF. The DNA is TGTGCCAGCCGTACACAGGGGAATGAGCAGTTCTTC.